A selection of T cell receptor beta chains follows, all from one sample in a study of T cell repertoires in cytomegalovirus infection. These receptors lack a known antigen. TCRdb itself ran the reads through MiXCR, one entry per CDR3 protein. The sample lists about 830,000 distinct CDR3 sequences; 32% were seen once. Sequences were derived from cultured CD8+ T cells from PBMCs, sampled from culture after CMV antigen stimulation. The origin of the receptors is a human donor in good health (CMV status not recorded). Some clones in this sample may be carry-over from other donors' samples. CDR3s include the opening cysteine and the closing phenylalanine or tryptophan. A D gene is named only where the DNA matches it firmly. A clone size is listed for some rows: how often the clone was seen (once, few, many), or a class if it is expanded.

DNA,CDR3,size,J,V,D
TGTGCCAGCAGCTATTTAAAGGGAGTTTTGCAGCCCCAGCATTTT,CASSYLKGVLQPQHF,NA,TRBJ1-5,TRBV7-8,NA
TGTGCCAGCAGCCAAAGTGGCACAGATACGCAGTATTTT,CASSQSGTDTQYF,few,TRBJ2-3,TRBV12-3/TRBV12-4,NA
TGTGCCAGCAGTTTCAGCTACGGCGACCTAAATGAAAAACTGTTTTTT,CASSFSYGDLNEKLFF,few,TRBJ1-4,TRBV27,NA
TGTGCCAGCAGGTCTGAAACTGAAGCTTTCTTT,CASRSETEAFF,NA,TRBJ1-1,TRBV11-2,NA
TGCAGCGTCTGGGCCATAGATAGCAACTATGGCTACACCTTC,CSVWAIDSNYGYTF,NA,TRBJ1-2,TRBV29-1,NA
TGTGCCAGCAGATTTAGCGGGGGCTGGGGTGGAGAGCAGTACTTC,CASRFSGGWGGEQYF,many,TRBJ2-7,TRBV12-3/TRBV12-4,TRBD2
TGTGCCAGCAGCTTGGGGTTCGGGACAGGGCTTACGAACACTGAAGCTTTCTTT,CASSLGFGTGLTNTEAFF,NA,TRBJ1-1,TRBV11-2,TRBD1
TGCGCCAGCAGCCAAGATCGACTAGCGGGGGAGACCCAGTACTTC,CASSQDRLAGETQYF,NA,TRBJ2-5,TRBV4-3,TRBD2
TGTGCCAGCAGCTTGAGTCAGAGCACGGAGCAGTACTTC,CASSLSQSTEQYF,few,TRBJ2-7,TRBV5-4,NA
TGTGCCAGCAGCCCTCGGGACGCTGAATTCTACGAGCAGTACTTC,CASSPRDAEFYEQYF,many,TRBJ2-7,TRBV11-3,NA
TGCGCCAGCAGCCAGAGCGGGGGGACCTCCTACAATGAGCAGTTCTTC,CASSQSGGTSYNEQFF,NA,TRBJ2-1,TRBV4-1,TRBD2
TGTGCCAGCAGCTACCTAGACAGCCCCTCCTACGAGCAGTACTTC,CASSYLDSPSYEQYF,NA,TRBJ2-7,TRBV7-6,NA
TGTGCCAGCAGCTTAGGGACTTACGGGTCGCAGTTCTTC,CASSLGTYGSQFF,NA,TRBJ2-1,TRBV7-9,NA
TGTGCCAGCAGCTTAGCGCAGGTTGCAACTAATGAAAAACTGTTTTTT,CASSLAQVATNEKLFF,NA,TRBJ1-4,TRBV7-6,NA
TGTGCCAGCAGTTTCGAGGGGGGCCGGGATGAAAAACTGTTTTTT,CASSFEGGRDEKLFF,NA,TRBJ1-4,TRBV27,NA
TGTGCCAGCGGAGACCCTTTAGGGATGGGCAATCAGCCCCAGCATTTT,CASGDPLGMGNQPQHF,NA,TRBJ1-5,TRBV6-6,NA
TGTGCTAGTGGTTTCCACAGGGACGAAGTCTCCTATAATTCACCCCTCCACTTT,CASGFHRDEVSYNSPLHF,few,TRBJ1-6,TRBV12-5,NA
TGTGCCAGCAGTGTCGGGACAGGGAGCAACACCATATATTTT,CASSVGTGSNTIYF,NA,TRBJ1-3,TRBV6-6,TRBD1
TGTGCCAGCAGCTGGGGGACAGGGGTGTCCGGGGAGCTGTTTTTT,CASSWGTGVSGELFF,few,TRBJ2-2,TRBV5-4,TRBD1
TGTGCCAGCAGTCCCCTTGGACCCACTGAAGCTTTCTTT,CASSPLGPTEAFF,few,TRBJ1-1,TRBV27,NA
TGCGCCAGCAGCCAAGTACTAGGCGAACCCAGGGGTATTGGGTGGAATGAGCAGTTCTTC,CASSQVLGEPRGIGWNEQFF,NA,TRBJ2-1,TRBV4-3,NA
TGTGCCAGCAGCTCCGGGACAGCGAACTACAATGAGCAGTTCTTC,CASSSGTANYNEQFF,NA,TRBJ2-1,TRBV7-9,TRBD1
TGTGCCAGCAGCCAGTATAGGAGTTACCAAGAGACCCAGTACTTC,CASSQYRSYQETQYF,NA,TRBJ2-5,TRBV7-9,NA
TGTGCCAGCAGCTCCCCGGAGGGGTCGAACACTGAAGCTTTCTTT,CASSSPEGSNTEAFF,few,TRBJ1-1,TRBV4-2,NA
TGTGCCATCAGTGTTTCCCAGCGGCAGGAGGGCCAAAAATGGGGAACTAACTATGGCTACACCTTC,CAISVSQRQEGQKWGTNYGYTF,NA,TRBJ1-2,TRBV10-3,NA
TGCAGTGCTCAAGACAGGGGCGTTACGAACTCACCCCTCCACTTT,CSAQDRGVTNSPLHF,few,TRBJ1-6,TRBV20-1,TRBD1
TGTGCCAGCAGCCGACTGGAAGAAGAGACCCAGTACTTC,CASSRLEEETQYF,NA,TRBJ2-5,TRBV27,NA
TGTGCCAGCAGCTTAATTGGCGTTGGTAGCTCAAACGAGCAGTACTTC,CASSLIGVGSSNEQYF,many,TRBJ2-7,TRBV7-9,NA
TGCGCCAGCAGCTTGGGGACAGGGTTGGATGAGCAGTTCTTC,CASSLGTGLDEQFF,few,TRBJ2-1,TRBV5-1,TRBD1
TGTGCCAGCAGTTCCGCGGGGGGGAACCAAGAGACCCAGTACTTC,CASSSAGGNQETQYF,few,TRBJ2-5,TRBV6-5,TRBD2
TGTGCCAGCAGCGACGACAGTCCGAACACTGAAGCTTTCTTT,CASSDDSPNTEAFF,NA,TRBJ1-1,TRBV7-6,NA
TGTGCCACCAGTGACTTAGGATATACGCAGTATTTT,CATSDLGYTQYF,NA,TRBJ2-3,TRBV24-1,NA
TGTGCCAGCAGTTACTCGAGTGGGGAAGTAACCCCCGATACGCAGTATTTT,CASSYSSGEVTPDTQYF,few,TRBJ2-3,TRBV6-6,NA
TGTGCCAGCAGTGACTCTAGCGTTCCGTCCTACGAGCAGTACTTC,CASSDSSVPSYEQYF,few,TRBJ2-7,TRBV2,NA
TGTGCCAGCAAGGCCGCCCGGGTGCATCAGCCCCAGCATTTT,CASKAARVHQPQHF,few,TRBJ1-5,TRBV2,NA
TGTGCCAGCATTGACAGGAACTCTGGAAACACCATATATTTT,CASIDRNSGNTIYF,NA,TRBJ1-3,TRBV2,NA
TGTGCCACCAGTAGCGGGGGGTACAATGAGCAGTTCTTC,CATSSGGYNEQFF,NA,TRBJ2-1,TRBV24-1,TRBD2
TGTGCCAGTCGGGAGGCGGGGAACACTGAAGCTTTCTTT,CASREAGNTEAFF,many,TRBJ1-1,TRBV7-9,NA
TGCGCCAGCAGCCCAAATTTAAGCACAGATACGCAGTATTTT,CASSPNLSTDTQYF,few,TRBJ2-3,TRBV4-1,NA
TGTGCCAGCAGTGAAGTTGGGGGGCTGGGTTCACCCCTCCACTTT,CASSEVGGLGSPLHF,NA,TRBJ1-6,TRBV25-1,NA
TGTGCCAGCAGTTTCGGGACAGGGGACCTCTATGGCTACACCTTC,CASSFGTGDLYGYTF,NA,TRBJ1-2,TRBV27,TRBD1
TGTGCCAGCAGAGGACAGACTGAGAACACTGAAGCTTTCTTT,CASRGQTENTEAFF,NA,TRBJ1-1,TRBV19,NA
TGTGCCAGTAGTATAATGGTTACCGGGGAGCTGTTTTTT,CASSIMVTGELFF,NA,TRBJ2-2,TRBV19,NA
TGTGCCAGCAGTTTCCTCGCAGGGGTAGACTATGGCTACACCTTC,CASSFLAGVDYGYTF,few,TRBJ1-2,TRBV27,NA
TGTACCAGCAGCCAACCGCGAGTGACAAATGGCTACACCTTC,CTSSQPRVTNGYTF,NA,TRBJ1-2,TRBV3-1,NA
TGTGCCAGCAGGGCTAGCGGGACCTCGTACAATGAGCAGTTCTTC,CASRASGTSYNEQFF,NA,TRBJ2-1,TRBV7-8,TRBD2
TGTGCCAGCAGTTTTCAGATCCTGCGCGGGGAGGGTTCCACAGATACGCAGTATTTT,CASSFQILRGEGSTDTQYF,NA,TRBJ2-3,TRBV12-3/TRBV12-4,TRBD2
TGTGCCAGCAGCTCACTTAGCGGCACCGGGGAGCTGTTTTTT,CASSSLSGTGELFF,many,TRBJ2-2,TRBV7-2,NA
TGCGCCAGCAGTGTGAGCGGGGGCCGAGCGGACACCGGGGAGCTGTTTTTT,CASSVSGGRADTGELFF,few,TRBJ2-2,TRBV5-1,TRBD2
TGTGCCAGCAGCTTAGCCACAGGGCACACTGAAGCTTTCTTT,CASSLATGHTEAFF,NA,TRBJ1-1,TRBV7-2,NA
TGTGCCAGCAGCTTTACAGGGGAGGGCTCCTACAATGAGCAGTTCTTC,CASSFTGEGSYNEQFF,NA,TRBJ2-1,TRBV7-3,NA
TGTGCCAGCAGCAAGAAACTACACCAAGAGACCCAGTACTTC,CASSKKLHQETQYF,few,TRBJ2-5,TRBV7-6,NA
TGTGCCAGCAGCCCTTTGGGAGGCAATGAGCAGTTCTTC,CASSPLGGNEQFF,few,TRBJ2-1,TRBV7-3,NA
TGTGCCAGCAGCTTAGTCAGCGAGAGCTCCTATAATTCACCCCTCCACTTT,CASSLVSESSYNSPLHF,few,TRBJ1-6,TRBV11-2,NA